This T cell receptor (beta chain) appears in the sequencing data of a study of cytotoxic CD8 clonotypes in ibrutinib-treated CLL. Study-wide results and caveats: Clonality grew at ibrutinib response; at progression, it decreased back toward baseline. Samples were collected at differing times from sustained-remission and progressing patients.

This CDR3 region has 13 residues. From germline, CDR1 is MDHEN and CDR2 SYDVKM. The ends were cut back, 5 bases at V and 2 bases at J, with 10 bases in the middle. With regard to this clone: Its antigen is still unknown.

The protocol was immunoSEQ multiplex PCR, while the TCRdb copy is restricted to in-frame clones and leaves out a portion. This sample yields a few hundred thousand clones, of which 70% are seen a single time; 15% belongs to the top ten. The sequence was collected from a human donor with chronic lymphocytic leukemia. The rearrangement links TRBV28 to TRBJ2-7; possibly TRBD1 for D (6 bases). Sample: PBMCs, taken after 24 months of ibrutinib treatment. CDR3 DNA: TGTGCCAGCAGTACGGACAGTACCTACGAGCAGTACTTC. Its protein product is CASSTDSTYEQYF.